This T cell receptor (beta chain) was captured in a study of response to subunit inactivated influenza vaccine. As to this clonotype: Antigen: not known.

The J segment lost 0 bases and the V segment lost 3 bases, leaving 7 bases of the junction unmatched. This CDR3 is built from 17 residues. MiXCR was run by TCRdb on the RT-PCR reads, yielding one entry per CDR3 protein. The sample records over 300,000 distinct CDR3 sequences, 21% being singletons. Broader study findings: It was the authors' suggestion that each seasonal influenza vaccination recruits few new T cells.

The origin of this receptor is a man aged 50-75 years who received an inactivated influenza vaccine. This material consisted of PBMCs from blood, taken 21 months after vaccination. The V gene is TRBV12-3 or TRBV12-4, the J gene TRBJ2-1, with TRBD2 matching 8 bases. The DNA for the CDR3 is TGTGCCAGCAGTTTGTTAGCGGGAATGAGCTCCTACAATGAGCAGTTCTTC. It specifies CASSLLAGMSSYNEQFF.